This T cell receptor (beta chain) was sequenced for a study of T-cell memory formation after mild COVID-19. This clonotype was picked up many times. TCRdb redid the calling of the 5' RACE reads with MiXCR, one entry per CDR3 protein. The sample includes about 470,000 distinct CDR3 sequences, more than 20% of them seen just once. The V end lost 3 bases, the J end lost 4 bases, and 6 bases lay between the germline ends. This CDR3 contains 12 residues. The clonotype was recovered from an adult woman who had mild COVID-19 (a few samples of this study predate the infection). Cell type and time point are not known. Sequencing was performed on PBMCs or a T cell subset sorted from them (not recorded which). The chain has TRBV12-3 or TRBV12-4 and TRBJ2-5, with D tentatively TRBD2 (6 bases). The CDR3 DNA sequence: TGTGCCAGCAGTTTCGGGGGAGAGACCCAGTACTTC. It encodes CASSFGGETQYF.